This TCR beta chain was identified during a study of blood T cell repertoires in COVID-19. The repertoire was sequenced with immunoSEQ multiplex PCR; TCRdb's copy has only in-frame clones and lacks some. The sample contains about 51,000 clones, approximately 84% of which appear only once. The CDR3 runs 15 residues. V lost 3 bases and J lost 5; bases outside the gene matches: 4. The germline CDR1 and CDR2 sequences are KGHSH and LQKENI. The TCR comes from a man aged 45-65 years with acute or convalescent COVID-19. The sequenced sample was peripheral blood. This chain uses TRBV18 with TRBJ2-1, with 10 positions matching TRBD2. CDR3 loop: CASSPPGLADNEQFF. The CDR3 nucleotides are TGTGCCAGCTCACCGCCCGGACTAGCGGACAATGAGCAGTTCTTC.